The rows below give T cell receptor beta chains drawn from one sample of a study of cytomegalovirus exposure and HLA in healthy donors. Sequencing was performed with immunoSEQ multiplex PCR; in TCRdb, only in-frame clones are kept and a portion is missing. The table lists around 72,000 clones, just over 75% of them singletons. Specimen: PBMCs. Receptors originate from a man aged 45-65 years in good health and CMV-seronegative. The CDR3 runs from the conserved cysteine through the conserved F or W. Each record gives: D gene, CDR3 length, clone size, J gene, V gene, CDR3 DNA, CDR3 protein. The D gene is left open where the match is weak. Clone size is not always given. Where it is, it says once, few, many or a class for expanded clones.

>TRBD2|14|-|TRBJ2-7|TRBV19
TGTGCCAGTAGTATTTGGGGCGGGAGCTACGAGCAGTACTTC
CASSIWGGSYEQYF
>-|14|few|TRBJ1-2|TRBV25-1
TGTGCCAGCAGTGAATATTTCGAGAACTATGGCTACACCTTC
CASSEYFENYGYTF
>-|12|-|TRBJ2-7|TRBV7-9
TGTGCCAGCAGCCTACAGGGATACGAGCAGTACTTC
CASSLQGYEQYF
>TRBD1|15|few|TRBJ1-2|TRBV6-1
TGTGCCAGCAGTGTCGGACAGGGGACCAGCTATGGCTACACCTTC
CASSVGQGTSYGYTF
>TRBD2|11|few|TRBJ2-7|TRBV11-2
TGTGCCAGCAGCCCTATAGCGGGGGGCACCTTC
CASSPIAGGTF
>-|14|-|TRBJ2-6|TRBV9
TGTGCCAGCAGCTTAATAGCTGGGGCCAACGTCCTGACTTTC
CASSLIAGANVLTF
>-|13|-|TRBJ1-5|TRBV2
TGTGCCAGCAGTGGGGACACAAATCAGCCCCAGCATTTT
CASSGDTNQPQHF
>TRBD2|14|-|TRBJ2-7|TRBV29-1
TGCAGCGGGACTAGCGGGAGGCCTAACTACGAGCAGTACTTC
CSGTSGRPNYEQYF
>TRBD1|18|once|TRBJ1-5|TRBV27
TGTGCCAGCAGCCATCCCGGGACAGACGATTATAGCAATCAGCCCCAGCATTTT
CASSHPGTDDYSNQPQHF
>TRBD1|14|-|TRBJ1-1|TRBV6-1
TGTGCCAGCAGTGACAGGGGGCGGCACACTGAAGCTTTCTTT
CASSDRGRHTEAFF
>TRBD1|16|-|TRBJ2-1|TRBV5-1
TGCGCCAGCAGACAAAAGACAGGGACAAACAGTGATGAGCAGTTCTTC
CASRQKTGTNSDEQFF
>-|14|few|TRBJ1-5|TRBV2
TGTGCCAGCAGTGGTAGCGGGGGAGTTCAGCCCCAGCATTTT
CASSGSGGVQPQHF
>TRBD1|15|-|TRBJ1-6|TRBV10-2
TGCGCCAGCAGTCCATCCGGGACAGGAGGCTCACCCCTCCACTTT
CASSPSGTGGSPLHF
>TRBD1|14|-|TRBJ1-5|TRBV28
TGTGCCAGCGGACAGGACAGGGGTCCCCAGCCCCAGCATTTT
CASGQDRGPQPQHF
>-|10|-|TRBJ1-2|TRBV29-1
TGCAGCGTTGACCTGGGCGGCTACACCTTC
CSVDLGGYTF
>-|15|-|TRBJ1-5|TRBV5-1
TGCGCCAGCAGCTTGGAGGGAGGGAGCAATCAGCCCCAGCATTTT
CASSLEGGSNQPQHF
>-|15|-|TRBJ1-1|TRBV12-5
TGTGCTAGTGGTTTGGTAGGGGTCAGACAAAGAGAAGCTTTCTTT
CASGLVGVRQREAFF
>TRBD2|17|-|TRBJ2-7|TRBV30
TGTGCCTGGAGTGTACGGGCTAGCGGAGTCGACCCGTACGAGCAGTACTTC
CAWSVRASGVDPYEQYF
>-|16|-|TRBJ2-1|TRBV18
TGTGCCAATACTAGGGAATACAGTAGCTCCTACAATGAGCAGTTCTTC
CANTREYSSSYNEQFF
>TRBD2|16|-|TRBJ2-7|TRBV4-2
TGTGCCAGCAGCACTGGGACTAGCGGGAGATATCACGAGCAGTACTTC
CASSTGTSGRYHEQYF
>-|15|-|TRBJ1-5|TRBV7-8
TGTGCCAGCAGCTTAGTGGGCATTAGCAATCAGCCCCAGCATTTT
CASSLVGISNQPQHF